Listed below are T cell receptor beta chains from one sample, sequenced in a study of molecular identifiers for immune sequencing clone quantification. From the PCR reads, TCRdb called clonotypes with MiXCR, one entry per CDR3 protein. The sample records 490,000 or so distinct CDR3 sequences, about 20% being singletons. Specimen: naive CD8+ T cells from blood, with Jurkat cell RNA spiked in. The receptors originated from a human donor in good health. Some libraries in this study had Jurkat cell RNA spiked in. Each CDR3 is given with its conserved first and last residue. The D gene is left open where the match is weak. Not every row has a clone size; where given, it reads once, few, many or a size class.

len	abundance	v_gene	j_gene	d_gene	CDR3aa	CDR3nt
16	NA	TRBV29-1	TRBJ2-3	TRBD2	CSVRGLAGVPTDTQYF	TGCAGCGTTCGGGGACTAGCGGGAGTTCCCACAGATACGCAGTATTTT
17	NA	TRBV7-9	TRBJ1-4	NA	CASSSREQRAGNEKLFF	TGTGCCAGCAGCTCAAGAGAACAGAGGGCGGGGAATGAAAAACTGTTTTTT
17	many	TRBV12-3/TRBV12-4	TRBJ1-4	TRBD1	CASIAGTGGLDGEKLFF	TGTGCCAGCATAGCTGGGACAGGGGGCTTGGACGGTGAAAAACTGTTTTTT
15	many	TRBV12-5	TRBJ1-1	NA	CASGIGQGDNTEAFF	TGTGCTAGTGGCATCGGACAAGGGGATAACACTGAAGCTTTCTTT
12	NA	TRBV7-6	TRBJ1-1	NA	CASSSRETEAFF	TGTGCCAGCAGCTCAAGGGAGACTGAAGCTTTCTTT
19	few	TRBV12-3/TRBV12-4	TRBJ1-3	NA	CASSPTRGEPDHSGNTIYF	TGTGCCAGCAGTCCGACTAGGGGGGAGCCAGACCACTCTGGAAACACCATATATTTT
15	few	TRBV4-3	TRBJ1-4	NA	CASSQEGFRNEKLFF	TGCGCCAGCAGCCAAGAGGGATTCAGGAATGAAAAACTGTTTTTT
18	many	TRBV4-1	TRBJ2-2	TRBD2	CASSQVTSGGAVTGELFF	TGCGCCAGCAGCCAAGTAACTAGCGGGGGGGCGGTCACCGGGGAGCTGTTTTTT
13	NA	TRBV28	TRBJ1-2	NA	CASTRQHSHGYTF	TGTGCCAGCACCAGACAGCACTCCCATGGCTACACCTTC
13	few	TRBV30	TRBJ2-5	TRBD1	CAWRDRGLETQYF	TGTGCCTGGAGGGACAGGGGGCTTGAGACCCAGTACTTC
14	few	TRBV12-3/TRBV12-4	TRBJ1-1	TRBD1	CASSPDRGHTEAFF	TGTGCCAGCAGTCCCGACAGGGGGCACACTGAAGCTTTCTTT
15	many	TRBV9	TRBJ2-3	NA	CASTESGTPTDTQYF	TGTGCCAGCACCGAATCCGGGACACCCACAGATACGCAGTATTTT
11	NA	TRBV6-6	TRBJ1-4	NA	CASSYDGKLFF	TGTGCCAGCAGTTACGACGGAAAACTGTTTTTT
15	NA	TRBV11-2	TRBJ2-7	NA	CASSHGGGAGDEQYF	TGTGCCAGCAGCCACGGTGGGGGGGCCGGGGACGAGCAGTACTTC
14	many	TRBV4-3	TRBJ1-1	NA	CASSQDLGQGEAFF	TGCGCCAGCAGCCAAGATCTGGGGCAGGGTGAAGCTTTCTTT
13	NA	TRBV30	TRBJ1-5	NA	CAWSVRENQPQHF	TGTGCCTGGAGTGTTAGAGAAAATCAGCCCCAGCATTTT
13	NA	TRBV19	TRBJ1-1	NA	CASSSGGSAEAFF	TGTGCCAGTAGCAGTGGGGGCAGCGCTGAAGCTTTCTTT
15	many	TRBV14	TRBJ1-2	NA	CASSQDERPVYGYTF	TGTGCCAGCAGCCAAGACGAGAGGCCGGTATATGGCTACACCTTC
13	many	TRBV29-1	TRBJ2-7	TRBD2	CSVDSGRGDEQYF	TGCAGCGTCGATAGCGGGAGGGGGGACGAGCAGTACTTC
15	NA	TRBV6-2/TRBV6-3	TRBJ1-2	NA	CTVKFSGFSNYGYTF	TGTACCGTGAAATTTTCGGGTTTTTCTAACTATGGCTACACCTTC
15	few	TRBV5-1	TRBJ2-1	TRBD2	CASSLELAGGNEQFF	TGCGCCAGCAGCTTGGAGCTAGCGGGAGGCAATGAGCAGTTCTTC
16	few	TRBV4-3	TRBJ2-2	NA	CASSQVASANTGELFF	TGCGCCAGCAGCCAAGTGGCCAGCGCGAACACCGGGGAGCTGTTTTTT
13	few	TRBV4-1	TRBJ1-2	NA	CASSQTVVYGYTF	TGCGCCAGCAGCCAAACAGTCGTCTATGGCTACACCTTC
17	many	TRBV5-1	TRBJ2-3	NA	CASSLEGGVIFTDTQYF	TGCGCCAGCAGCTTGGAAGGCGGGGTTATCTTCACAGATACGCAGTATTTT
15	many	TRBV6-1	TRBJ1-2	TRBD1	CASRVPRDRGYGYTF	TGTGCCAGCAGAGTGCCACGGGACAGGGGATATGGCTACACCTTC
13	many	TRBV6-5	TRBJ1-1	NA	CASSFGRNTEAFF	TGTGCCAGCAGTTTCGGCAGGAACACTGAAGCTTTCTTT
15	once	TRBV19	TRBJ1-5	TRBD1	CASSLRDSANQPQHF	TGTGCCAGTAGCCTGAGGGACAGCGCCAATCAGCCCCAGCATTTT
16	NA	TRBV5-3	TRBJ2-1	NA	CASSLSGTGGENEQFF	TGTGCCAGCAGCTTATCCGGGACGGGTGGGGAGAATGAGCAGTTCTTC
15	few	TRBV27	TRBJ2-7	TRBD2	CASRGLAGVFYEQYF	TGTGCCAGCAGGGGACTAGCGGGAGTATTTTACGAGCAGTACTTC
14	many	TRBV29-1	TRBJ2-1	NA	CSVIGAGTYNEQFF	TGCAGCGTTATTGGAGCAGGGACCTACAATGAGCAGTTCTTC
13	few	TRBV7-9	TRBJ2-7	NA	CAIPIDRGNEQYF	TGTGCCATTCCGATTGATAGGGGGAACGAGCAGTACTTC
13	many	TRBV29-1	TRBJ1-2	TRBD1	CSVENRGHYGYTF	TGCAGCGTTGAAAACAGGGGTCACTATGGCTACACCTTC
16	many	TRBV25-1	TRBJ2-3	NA	CASSELRGGLTDTQYF	TGTGCCAGCAGTGAATTACGCGGGGGCCTCACAGATACGCAGTATTTT
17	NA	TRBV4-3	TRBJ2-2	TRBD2	CASSQDVAGGGTGELFF	TGCGCCAGCAGCCAAGATGTAGCGGGAGGCGGCACCGGGGAGCTGTTTTTT
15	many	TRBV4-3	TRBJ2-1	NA	CASSQDVWLGDEQFF	TGCGCCAGCAGCCAAGATGTTTGGCTAGGGGATGAGCAGTTCTTC
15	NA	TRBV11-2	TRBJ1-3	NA	CASSWGRNSGNTIYF	TGTGCCAGCAGCTGGGGACGGAACTCTGGAAACACCATATATTTT
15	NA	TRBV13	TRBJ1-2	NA	CASSSVGQGGAGYTF	TGTGCCAGCAGCTCCGTAGGGCAGGGTGGGGCCGGCTACACCTTC
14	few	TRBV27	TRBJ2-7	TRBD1	CASRTGGASYEQYF	TGTGCCAGCAGGACAGGGGGGGCCTCCTACGAGCAGTACTTC
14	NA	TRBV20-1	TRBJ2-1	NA	CSARVAASYNKQFF	TGCAGTGCTAGAGTAGCGGCCTCCTACAATAAGCAGTTCTTC
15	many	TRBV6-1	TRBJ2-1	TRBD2	CASGLADTSYNEQFF	TGTGCCAGCGGACTAGCGGATACCTCCTACAATGAGCAGTTCTTC
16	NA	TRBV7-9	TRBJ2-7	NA	CASSFDGKGLSYEQYF	TGTGCCAGCAGCTTTGACGGCAAGGGCCTCTCCTACGAGCAGTACTTC
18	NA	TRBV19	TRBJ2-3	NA	CASSVGTYQSRNTDTQYF	TGTGCCAGTAGTGTCGGGACTTATCAATCGCGTAACACAGATACGCAGTATTTT